The following is a T cell receptor beta chain sequence with its context. This record comes from a study of blood T cell repertoires in COVID-19. In the study overall: The United States, Italy and Spain supplied acute and convalescent COVID-19 samples. In each case, the material was cDNA or gDNA derived from T cells, B-cell-depleted T cells, or PBMCs.

The CDR3 is made up of 13 amino acids. Trimming took 0 bases from V and 7 from J, leaving 7 bases between them. Germline V lookup: CDR1 SGDLS, CDR2 YYNGEE. In the original analysis: Reference gene primer amplification gave estimated nucleated cell counts. The table came from immunoSEQ multiplex PCR; TCRdb's copy has only in-frame clones and leaves some out. The V and J calls and the clone size are those of that table, but D and trimming were determined from the DNA. This table holds 240,000 or so clones, about 80% found once. This chain links TRBV9 with TRBJ2-2, with a tentative D call TRBD1 (5 bases). Sequencing was done on a sample of peripheral blood. The receptor's source is a woman over 75 with acute or convalescent COVID-19. CDR3 residues: CASSVGRGGELFF. The CDR3 DNA follows: TGTGCCAGCAGCGTAGGTAGGGGCGGGGAGCTGTTTTTT.